These 15 T cell receptor beta chains originate from one sample sequenced in a study of blood T cell repertoires in COVID-19. Clones were sequenced by immunoSEQ multiplex PCR, and TCRdb holds only the in-frame ones, with some missing. The data hold 130,000 or so clones, with roughly 91% observed a single time. Material for sequencing was peripheral blood. Receptors were obtained from a man in his forties or fifties with active or convalescent COVID-19.

This clone was detected only a few times. The chain employs TRBV9 and TRBJ2-3; 8 bases agree with TRBD2. J lost 5 bases, V lost 3 bases, and 5 bases had no gene match. Germline CDR1 reads SGDLS; CDR2 reads YYNGEE. The CDR3 length is 14 residues. CDR3 bases: TGTGCCAGCAGCGCCGGGACTAGGAAAGATACGCAGTATTTT. This gives the protein CASSAGTRKDTQYF. The full variable domain, with the rest looked up from reference TRBV9 and TRBJ2-3, is DSGVTQTPKHLITATGQRVTLRCSPRSGDLSVYWYQQSLDQGLQFLIQYYNGEERAKGNILERFSAQQFPDLHSELNLSSLELGDSALYFCASSAGTRKDTQYFGPGTRLTVL.

The V call is TRBV28, the J call TRBJ1-3; perhaps TRBD1 as D (5 bases). Germline V gene data show CDR1 as MDHEN and CDR2 as SYDVKM. CDR3 length: 16 residues. Deletions cut 8 bases from V and 2 bases from J, with 19 bases between. The CDR3, as DNA: TGTGCCAGCGGATATGGGGCGATCGACCCTGGAAACACCATATATTTT. Its translation: CASGYGAIDPGNTIYF.

The chain has TRBV10-3 and TRBJ1-1; D call uncertain. CDR3 length: 11 amino acids. V gave up 10 bases and J gave up 0 bases, with 6 bases separating them. CDR1 and CDR2 (germline): ENHRY, SYGVKD. CDR3 in DNA: TGTGCCACCCTCGTGAACACTGAAGCTTTCTTT. As protein: CATLVNTEAFF.

This chain links TRBV15 with TRBJ2-1, with TRBD2 as a possible D gene (6 bases). CDR3 length: 16 residues. The V end lost 2 bases, the J end lost 5 bases, and 16 bases lay between the germline ends. The germline V gene encodes CDR1 LNHNV and CDR2 YYDKDF (reference sequence). The CDR3 region is CATSRRPRTTHNEQFF. In DNA, the CDR3 is TGTGCCACCAGCAGACGTCCTAGGACTACTCACAATGAGCAGTTCTTC.

This chain links TRBV4-3 with TRBJ1-3; perhaps TRBD1 as D (6 bases). Between the trimmed V and J ends, which lost 3 bases and 0 bases, there was a span of 15 bases. The CDR3 extends over 17 amino acids. Germline loops: CDR1 LGHNA, CDR2 YSLEER. DNA for the CDR3: TGCGCCAGCAGCCAGAAGACAGGCGCCAGCTCTGGAAACACCATATATTTT. Translating it yields CASSQKTGASSGNTIYF.

The genes are TRBV30 and TRBJ1-2, with D possibly TRBD1 on 5 matching bases. The germline V and J ends were trimmed by 0 bases and 3 bases, with 17 bases remaining between them. The CDR3 length is 16 residues. Looked up from germline, CDR1 is GTSNPN and CDR2 is SVGIG (reference sequence). The CDR3 spells CAWSVRFTGRDYGYTF. The CDR3 DNA reads as TGTGCCTGGAGTGTACGGTTTACAGGACGGGACTATGGCTACACCTTC.

The chain is built from TRBV6-5 and TRBJ2-5; no reliable D call. The length of the CDR3 is 13 residues. The ends were cut back, 8 bases at V and 1 base at J, with 11 bases in the middle. Germline V CDR1 and CDR2: MNHEY, SVGAGI. Here the CDR3 DNA reads TGTGCCAGCGTATCAAGCGCCCAAGAGACCCAGTACTTC. Amino acid sequence: CASVSSAQETQYF.

This clone was recorded a few times. The V gene is TRBV13, the J gene TRBJ2-3; D is perhaps TRBD2 (5 bases). CDR1 is PRHDT, CDR2 FYEKMQ, per germline (reference sequence). V was trimmed by 4 bases and J by 4 bases, leaving 15 bases between them. CDR3 length: 15 residues. The CDR3 DNA follows: TGTGCCAGCAGCTCCCTAGGGTTGGAGGCAGATACGCAGTATTTT. This encodes CASSSLGLEADTQYF.

The chain uses TRBV28 and TRBJ2-1; TRBD2 is a possible D gene (5 bases). V was clipped by 5 bases and J by 0 bases, with 14 bases between them. Germline V lookup: CDR1 MDHEN, CDR2 SYDVKM. The CDR3 totals 16 residues. The CDR3 loop reads CASSPGERFSYNEQFF. The CDR3 bases are TGTGCCAGCAGTCCCGGTGAGCGGTTCTCCTACAATGAGCAGTTCTTC.

This CDR3 reads CASSEATGVNEQYF. In DNA, the CDR3 is TGCGCCAGCAGTGAAGCGACAGGGGTAAACGAGCAGTACTTC. The chain links TRBV10-1 to TRBJ2-7, with 8 bases that match TRBD1. This CDR3 has 14 residues. Germline loops: CDR1 WNHNN, CDR2 SYGVQD (reference sequence). Unmatched junction bases numbered 6, after V lost 3 bases and J lost 5 bases.

The chain is built from TRBV30 and TRBJ2-5; tentatively, D is TRBD2 (5 bases). Germline assignment: CDR1 GTSNPN and CDR2 SVGIG (reference sequence). The CDR3 runs 13 residues. The V and J ends lost 2 bases and 5 bases respectively, with 12 bases between them. Written as DNA, the CDR3 is TGTGCCTGGAGTCGTGCGGGCTGGGAGACCCAGTACTTC. Translated, it gives CAWSRAGWETQYF.

Here the CDR3 DNA reads TGTGCCAGCAGTTTTTCCGTGGGACAGGCTCATAATTCACCCCTCCACTTT. This gives the protein CASSFSVGQAHNSPLHF. J is TRBJ1-6 and V is TRBV27; 8 bases line up with TRBD1. The CDR3 has 17 amino acids. CDR1 is MNHEY and CDR2 is SMNVEV in the germline V gene (reference sequence). Trimming took 3 bases from V and 5 from J; bases not matched to a gene: 9.

The chain uses TRBV18 and TRBJ2-7; D gene unclear. This CDR3 region has 13 residues. Trimming removed 4 bases at V and 0 bases at J, with 7 bases between. The germline CDR1 and CDR2 sequences are KGHSH and LQKENI. For the CDR3, the DNA is TGTGCCAGCTCACAAGCTAACTCCTACGAGCAGTACTTC. It specifies CASSQANSYEQYF.

This chain joins TRBV7-2 and TRBJ2-7; 11 positions match TRBD2. V shed 6 bases, J shed 2 bases, and the junction held 6 bases outside the gene matches. The CDR3 is made up of 15 amino acids. CDR1 is SGHTA, CDR2 FQGNSA, per germline. The CDR3 sequence is CASSIRLAGTYEQYF. Here the CDR3 DNA reads TGTGCCAGCAGTATAAGACTAGCGGGGACCTACGAGCAGTACTTC.

The rearrangement joins TRBV6-5 to TRBJ2-2; tentatively, D is TRBD1 (5 bases). V was shortened by 1 base and J by 4 bases, with 10 bases between the two germline ends. In germline, CDR1 is MNHEY, CDR2 SVGAGI. This CDR3 has 15 residues. CDR3 sequence: CASSYFQGGTGELFF. The CDR3 nucleotides read TGTGCCAGCAGTTACTTTCAGGGTGGCACCGGGGAGCTGTTTTTT.